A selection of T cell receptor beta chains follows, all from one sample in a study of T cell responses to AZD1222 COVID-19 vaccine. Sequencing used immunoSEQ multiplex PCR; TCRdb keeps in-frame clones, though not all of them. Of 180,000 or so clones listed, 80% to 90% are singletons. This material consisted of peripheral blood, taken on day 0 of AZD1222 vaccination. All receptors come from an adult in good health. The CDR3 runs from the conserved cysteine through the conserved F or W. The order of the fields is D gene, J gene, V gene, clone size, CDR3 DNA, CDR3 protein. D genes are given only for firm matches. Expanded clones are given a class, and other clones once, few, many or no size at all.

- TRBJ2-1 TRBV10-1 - TGCGCCAGCAGTCCCCAGGGCTCCTACAATGAGCAGTTCTTC CASSPQGSYNEQFF
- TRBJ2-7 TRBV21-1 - TGTGCCAGCAGCAAAGGGACAGGGGGCTACGAGCAGTACTTC CASSKGTGGYEQYF
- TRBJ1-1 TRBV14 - TGTGCCAGCAGCCAGGGGACATCCCGCGAAGCTTTCTTT CASSQGTSREAFF
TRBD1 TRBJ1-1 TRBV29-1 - TGCAGCGTCGCAAGGACAGGGGGACACACTGAAGCTTTCTTT CSVARTGGHTEAFF
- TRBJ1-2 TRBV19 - TGTGCCAGTAGCAGTGGGACAACTTATAACTATGGCTACACCTTC CASSSGTTYNYGYTF
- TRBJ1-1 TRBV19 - TGTGCCAGTAGTATCAACCAGGGAAACACTGAAGCTTTCTTT CASSINQGNTEAFF
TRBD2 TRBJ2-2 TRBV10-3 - TGTGCCATCAGTTGGTCTAGCGGAACGAACACCGGGGAGCTGTTTTTT CAISWSSGTNTGELFF
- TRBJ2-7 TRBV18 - TGTGCCAGCTCACCGGAGGCCTACGATCAGTACTTC CASSPEAYDQYF
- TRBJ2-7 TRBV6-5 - TGTGCCAGCAGGGACTCATTGGGCGAGCAGTACTTC CASRDSLGEQYF
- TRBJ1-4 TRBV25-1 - TGTGCCAGCAGTGAATCGACAAGTTTTGAGGAAAAACTGTTTTTT CASSESTSFEEKLFF
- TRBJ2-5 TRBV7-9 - TGTGCCAGCAGCTTAGTTCCGGGGCCGGAGACCCAGTACTTC CASSLVPGPETQYF
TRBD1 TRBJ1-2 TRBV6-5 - TGTGCCAGCAGGACGGGACAGGGGGGCTATGGCTACACCTTC CASRTGQGGYGYTF
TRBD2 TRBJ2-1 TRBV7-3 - TGTGCCAGCGGGACTAGCGGAAACAATGAGCAGTTCTTC CASGTSGNNEQFF
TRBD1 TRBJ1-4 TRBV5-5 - TGTGCCAGCAGCGAGGGACAGGGAGGTGAAAAACTGTTTTTT CASSEGQGGEKLFF
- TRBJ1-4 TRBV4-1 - TGCGCCAGCAGCTTTTCAGGGGATGCAACTAATGAAAAACTGTTTTTT CASSFSGDATNEKLFF
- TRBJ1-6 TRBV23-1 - TGCGCCAGCAGTCATACGGGATCGGGTAATTCACCCCTCCACTTT CASSHTGSGNSPLHF
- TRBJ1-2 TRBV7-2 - TGTGCCAGCAGCTTACGACAGAAAGCTAACTATGGCTACACCTTC CASSLRQKANYGYTF
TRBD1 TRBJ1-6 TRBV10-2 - TGCGCCAGCGGGACAGGGGATTCACCCCTCCACTTT CASGTGDSPLHF
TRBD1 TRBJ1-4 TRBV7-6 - TGTGCCAGCAGCTCGCCGACAGGGCCCTACCCCGAAAAACTGTTTTTT CASSSPTGPYPEKLFF
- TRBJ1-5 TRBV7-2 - TGTGCCAGCAGCTTACGGGGCAGTCAGCCCCAGCATTTT CASSLRGSQPQHF
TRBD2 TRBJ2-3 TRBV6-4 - TGTGCCAGCAGTGATAACCAGCGGGGGTCAGATACGCAGTATTTT CASSDNQRGSDTQYF
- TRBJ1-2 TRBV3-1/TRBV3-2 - TGTGCCAGCAGCCAAGTAAGATCTGGGCCGGGTGGCTACACCTTC CASSQVRSGPGGYTF
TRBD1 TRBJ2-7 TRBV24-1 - TGTGCCACCAGCACAGGGGGCGAAGGGTCGTACGAGCAGTACTTC CATSTGGEGSYEQYF
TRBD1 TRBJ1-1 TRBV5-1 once TGCGCCAGCAGCAGGGACAGCAACACTGAAGCTTTCTTT CASSRDSNTEAFF
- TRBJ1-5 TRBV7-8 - TGTGCCAGCAGCTTAGCCAGGATTTATAGCAATCAGCCCCAGCATTTT CASSLARIYSNQPQHF
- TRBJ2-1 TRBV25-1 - TGTGCCAGCAGTGTCCCCAGTGCATACAGAGACAATGAGCAGTTCTTC CASSVPSAYRDNEQFF
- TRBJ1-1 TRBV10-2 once TGCGCCAGCAGTGAAAAGAACACTGAAGCTTTCTTT CASSEKNTEAFF
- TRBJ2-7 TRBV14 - TGTGCCAGCAGCCAAGAAGGCGGACCCTACGAGCAGTACTTC CASSQEGGPYEQYF
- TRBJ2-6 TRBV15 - TGTGCCACCAGCAGAGAAGGGCAGACCTCTGGGGCCAACGTCCTGACTTTC CATSREGQTSGANVLTF
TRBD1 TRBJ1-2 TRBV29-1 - TGCAGCGTTGTGACAGGGGGCTATGGCTACACCTTC CSVVTGGYGYTF
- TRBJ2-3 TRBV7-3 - TGTGCCAGCAGCTTAGTTCCCTCCTACACAGATACGCAGTATTTT CASSLVPSYTDTQYF
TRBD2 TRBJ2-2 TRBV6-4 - TGTGCCAGCAGTGACGGGAGGGGGAACACCGGGGAGCTGTTTTTT CASSDGRGNTGELFF
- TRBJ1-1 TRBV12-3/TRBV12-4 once TGTGCCAGCAGTGGACTCAGGGACACTGAAGCTTTCTTT CASSGLRDTEAFF
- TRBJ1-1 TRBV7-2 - TGTGCCAGCAGCTTAAGGGAAGGCACTGAAGCTTTCTTT CASSLREGTEAFF
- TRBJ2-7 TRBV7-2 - TGTGCCAGCAGCTTGGGGGATATCCCCCGCGAGCAGTACTTC CASSLGDIPREQYF
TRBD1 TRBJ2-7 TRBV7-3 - TGTGCCAGCAGCTTAGGGGACAGGGTAGGCTACGAGCAGTACTTC CASSLGDRVGYEQYF
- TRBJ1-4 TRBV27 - TGTGCCAGCAGTCTCTCCCTGGAGACTAATGAAAAACTGTTTTTT CASSLSLETNEKLFF
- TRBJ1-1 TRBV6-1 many TGTGCCAGCAGTGAAAAGCCTACGGGGGGAAACACTGAAGCTTTCTTT CASSEKPTGGNTEAFF
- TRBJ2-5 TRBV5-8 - TGTGCCAGCAGATTGGTGGGCGGAAAGACCCAGTACTTC CASRLVGGKTQYF
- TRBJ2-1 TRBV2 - TGTGCCAGCAGTGGCTCCGCTACGTGGGGGGACACCTACAATGAGCAGTTCTTC CASSGSATWGDTYNEQFF
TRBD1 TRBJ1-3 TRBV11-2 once TGTGCCAGCAGCTTTCCGGGACAGGGGGCAAACACCATATATTTT CASSFPGQGANTIYF
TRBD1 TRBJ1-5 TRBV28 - TGTGCCAGCAGTTTACAGGGGGCTGGCAATCAGCCCCAGCATTTT CASSLQGAGNQPQHF
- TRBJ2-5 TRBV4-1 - TGCGCCAGCAGCCAAAAAAAGGAGGGGGCCCAAGAGACCCAGTACTTC CASSQKKEGAQETQYF
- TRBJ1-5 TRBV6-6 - TGTGCCAGCAGTTACCGGGGAGGGAGCAATCAGCCCCAGCATTTT CASSYRGGSNQPQHF
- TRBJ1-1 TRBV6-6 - TGTGCCAGCGTGACCAGTAGGAACACTGAAGCTTTCTTT CASVTSRNTEAFF
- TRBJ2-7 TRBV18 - TGTGCCAGCTCACCTGACAGCTACGAGCAGTACTTC CASSPDSYEQYF
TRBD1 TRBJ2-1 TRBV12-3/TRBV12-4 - TGTGCCAGCAGTCCGGGACAGGACAATGAGCAGTTCTTC CASSPGQDNEQFF
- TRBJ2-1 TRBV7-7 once TGTGCCAGCAGCTTGGGCGCCAGCTCCTACAATGAGCAGTTCTTC CASSLGASSYNEQFF
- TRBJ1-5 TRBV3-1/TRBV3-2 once TGTGCCAGCAGCCAAGCGCGCGGGGGCGATCAGCCCCAGCATTTT CASSQARGGDQPQHF
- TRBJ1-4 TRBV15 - TGTGCCACCAGCAACAGCCGCAATGAAAAACTGTTTTTT CATSNSRNEKLFF
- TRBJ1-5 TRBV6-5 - TGTGCCAGCGGGGGCAGGGGTGCCAATCAGCCCCAGCATTTT CASGGRGANQPQHF
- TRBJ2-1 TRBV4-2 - TGTGCCAGCAGCCAAGATTCCGGGACCTACAATGAGCAGTTCTTC CASSQDSGTYNEQFF
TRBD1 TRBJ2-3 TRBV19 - TGTGCCAGCAAGACAGGGATGACAGATACGCAGTATTTT CASKTGMTDTQYF
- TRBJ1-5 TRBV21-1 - TGTGCCAGCCCCTTTTGGACAGTTAATCAGCCCCAGCATTTT CASPFWTVNQPQHF